The source of this TCR beta chain is a study of early T cells in non-severe SARS-CoV-2 infection (dated by TCRdb to the early 2020s). Study-level background: TCR sequencing used bulk RNA from unsorted whole blood, so alpha and beta chains could not be paired.

Remarks on this clonotype: Its antigen remains unidentified. It has no much larger one-base neighbor in the sample; base qualities were not kept.

The CDR3 has 16 amino acids, counting the end cysteine and phenylalanine. CDR3 DNA only is kept here, 48 bases in frame from base 1. V sheds 4 bases and J sheds 0 bases, leaving 14 bases between their ends. As encoded in the germline V gene, CDR1 is SGHDT while CDR2 is YYEEEE. Library generation was performed with 5' RACE. Data came from a NextSeq 500. Unique molecular identifiers were attached to individual cDNA molecules in the TCR library protocol so that sequencing error and PCR bias could be corrected. Sequencing covered both TCR alpha and beta chains, and within each sample the abundances of alpha and beta sequences were tightly co-correlated. On the study's bioinformatics: Decombinator V4 was used to annotate the V gene, J gene and CDR3 of the TCR sequences. TCRs were defined as expanded if a significant change between any two time points was detected under a Poisson model with p below 0.0001. TCR abundances were normalised to the total number of TCRs sequenced per sample and were expressed as counts per million. MAIT TCRs were defined by TRAV1-2 paired with TRAJ12, TRAJ20 or TRAJ33, and iNKT TCRs by TRAV10 paired with TRAJ18. VDJdb, accessed on 1 November 2021, was searched for TCRs annotated for CMV, EBV and SARS-CoV-2, and TCRs annotated for more than one antigen were excluded. The public reads were reanalyzed by TCRdb: fastp trimming at Q25, MiXCR alignment, in-frame beta chains only. Each record represents a unique CDR3 protein, reported with the most common genes and DNA among its rows. TCRdb assigned the V and J calls; the authors' analysis was not used. A total of about 31,000 distinct CDR3 sequences appear in this sample, 5.7% of them only once. The ten largest clones take up 5.5% to 7% of the sample.

Results and caveats for the whole study, not just this receptor: Matching against VDJdb was skewed toward anti-spike CD8 responses, likely underestimated virus-specific expansions, and missed private and CD4 specificities.

The study was a case-control design nested within a healthcare worker cohort in London, UK, with weekly nasopharyngeal swab PCR tests and blood sampling. Healthcare workers were recruited between 23 and 31 March 2020, during the week of the UK lockdown, and were followed weekly for up to roughly 15 weeks. This sequence was found in an adult who was a healthcare worker with PCR-confirmed SARS-CoV-2 infection or an uninfected control (not recorded which). The chain joins TRBV5-6 to TRBJ2-4; there is no confident call for the D gene. Sequenced material: whole blood. The nucleotides are TGTGCCAGCAGCGATCCCAGACATCTAGCCAAAAACATTCAGTACTTC. Translation gives CASSDPRHLAKNIQYF.